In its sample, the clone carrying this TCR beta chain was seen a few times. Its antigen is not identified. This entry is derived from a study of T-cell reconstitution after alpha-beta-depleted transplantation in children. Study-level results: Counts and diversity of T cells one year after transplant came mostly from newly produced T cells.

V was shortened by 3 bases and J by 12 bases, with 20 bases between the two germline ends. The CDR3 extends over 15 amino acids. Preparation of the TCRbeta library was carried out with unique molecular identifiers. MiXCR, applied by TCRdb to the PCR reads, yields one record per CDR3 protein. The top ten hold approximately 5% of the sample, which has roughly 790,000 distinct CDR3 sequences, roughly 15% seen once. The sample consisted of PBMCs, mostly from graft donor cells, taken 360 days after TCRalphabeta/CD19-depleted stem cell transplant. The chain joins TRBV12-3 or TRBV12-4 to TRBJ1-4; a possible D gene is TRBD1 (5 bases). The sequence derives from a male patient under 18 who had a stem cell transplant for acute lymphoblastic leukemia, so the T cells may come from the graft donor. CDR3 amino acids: CASSFGRGRREELFF. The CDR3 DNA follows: TGTGCCAGCAGTTTCGGCCGGGGCCGCCGTGAGGAACTGTTTTTT.